This TCR beta chain emerged from a study of control samples from healthy donors and cancer patients. Profiling relied on immunoSEQ multiplex PCR, and the TCRdb table lists in-frame clones only, not all of them. The table includes under 55,000 clones, 80% to 95% detected once. This TCR was recovered from a woman in her 40s with head and neck cancer. Sequencing was carried out using PBMCs.

Written as DNA, the CDR3 is TGTGCCAGCAGCTTCGGACAGGGGCGAGAAAAACTGTTTTTT. Amino acids: CASSFGQGREKLFF. The chain combines TRBV11-2 with TRBJ1-4, with 9 bases matching TRBD1. The CDR3 loop spans 14 amino acids. Germline V gives CDR1 SGHAT, CDR2 FQNNGV. V lost 3 bases to trimming and J lost 8 bases; unmatched junction nucleotides: 4.